The next 15 T cell receptor beta chains were all read from a single sample in a study of T cell responses to AZD1222 COVID-19 vaccine (dated by TCRdb to 2020 to 2022). Taken with the paper, the label for time point translates to: baseline before first vaccination. Library prep was done by the immunoSEQ multiplex PCR assay. TCRdb took over this immuneACCESS table, retaining in-frame rearrangements with V and J assigned. Such tables are incomplete; in checked studies, under half of the missing clones stem from an unresolved V gene, and the remainder is unexplained. The sample has tens of thousands of clones on record, less than 90% of them singletons. The ten largest clones capture 7% of the sample. The sample consisted of peripheral blood, taken on day 0 of AZD1222 vaccination. These receptors were taken from an adult in good health.

The chain recombines TRBV28 with TRBJ1-5; D is unresolved. The ends were cut back, 3 bases at V and 6 bases at J, with 12 bases in the middle. CDR3 size: 14 residues. Germline CDR1 and CDR2: MDHEN and SYDVKM. CDR3 protein: CASSLKRVGQPQHF. The CDR3 coding sequence is TGTGCCAGCAGTTTGAAAAGGGTGGGTCAGCCCCAGCATTTT.

This chain connects TRBV3-1 (or the pseudogene TRBV3-2) to TRBJ2-1, with 12 bases that match TRBD1. V lost 6 bases, J lost 8 bases, and 8 bases stayed unmatched. The CDR3 extends over 15 amino acids. Per the germline V gene, CDR1 is LGHDT and CDR2 is YNNKEL (reference sequence). CDR3 DNA: TGTGCCAGCAGAAGGGGACAGGGGGCCGGCGATGAGCAGTTCTTC. It is translated as CASRRGQGAGDEQFF.

The chain uses TRBV3-1 (or the pseudogene TRBV3-2) and TRBJ2-1, with 7 bases fitting TRBD1. The CDR3 length is 17 residues. J gave up 3 bases and V 2 bases, and 10 bases lay outside the gene matches. Germline V gene lookup returns CDR1 LGHDT and CDR2 YNNKEL (reference sequence). CDR3 nucleotides: TGTGCCAGCAGCCAATCCCCTTGGGACAGCGACTACAATGAGCAGTTCTTC. This translates into CASSQSPWDSDYNEQFF.

This clone has only a few counts. This chain links TRBV6-5 with TRBJ1-2; maybe TRBD1 (5 bases). The V end lost 10 bases, the J end lost 6 bases, and 12 bases lay between the germline ends. Germline values: CDR1 MNHEY, CDR2 SVGAGI. The CDR3 contains 11 residues. The chain's CDR3 is CANEVGDGYTF. DNA for the CDR3: TGTGCCAACGAGGTGGGGGATGGCTACACCTTC.

The rearrangement uses TRBV7-9 and TRBJ1-6; 8 bases are shared with TRBD1. The trim removed 5 bases at V and 10 bases at J, leaving 4 bases unmatched. The germline V gene has CDR1 SEHNR and CDR2 FQNEAQ (reference sequence). This CDR3 is 13 amino acids long. The chain's CDR3 is CASSLTGESPLHF. The CDR3 coding sequence is TGTGCCAGCAGCCTGACAGGGGAATCACCCCTCCACTTT. The full variable domain, rest sourced from reference TRBV7-9 and TRBJ1-6, is DTGVSQNPRHKITKRGQNVTFRCDPISEHNRLYWYRQTLGQGPEFLTYFQNEAQLEKSRLLSDRFSAERPKGSFSTLEIQRTEQGDSAMYLCASSLTGESPLHFGNGTRLTVT.

V usage is TRBV4-1 and J usage is TRBJ2-1; possible D gene TRBD2, 6 bases. The germline CDR1 and CDR2 sequences are MGHRA and YSYEKL. The CDR3 runs 16 residues. Trimming cost V 0 bases and J 0 bases, with 9 bases left between them. In DNA, the CDR3 is TGCGCCAGCAGCCAAGAGACTAGGAGCTCCTACAATGAGCAGTTCTTC. Translated: CASSQETRSSYNEQFF.

The chain recombines TRBV28 with TRBJ2-3, with D maybe TRBD1 (6 bases). Germline loops: CDR1 MDHEN, CDR2 SYDVKM. Trimming cost V 3 bases and J 2 bases, with 12 bases left between them. This CDR3 has 15 amino acids. Written as DNA, the CDR3 is TGTGCCAGCAGTTTCTGGACAGCCTCCACAGATACGCAGTATTTT. Translation gives CASSFWTASTDTQYF.

Points on this clone: Within the sample, other DNA sequences also encode this same CDR3. The genes are TRBV27 and TRBJ2-7; D gene ambiguous. The germline V gene encodes CDR1 MNHEY and CDR2 SMNVEV (reference sequence). The CDR3 has 11 amino acids. Trimming took off 4 bases at V and 3 bases at J, with 4 bases between the two ends. The CDR3 protein is CASSSNYEQYF. CDR3 DNA sequence: TGTGCCAGCAGTTCCAACTACGAGCAGTACTTC.

V is TRBV28 and J is TRBJ1-4, with no clear D. The germline gives CDR1 MDHEN, CDR2 SYDVKM. The CDR3 has 14 amino acids. V lost 6 bases, J lost 6 bases, and 14 bases lay in between. The CDR3 bases are TGTGCCAGCAGCTTGGCGGGGATGGATGAAAAACTGTTTTTT. It translates to CASSLAGMDEKLFF.

This clone was counted a few times. J is TRBJ1-5 and V is TRBV3-1 (or the pseudogene TRBV3-2); no firm D call. Trimming removed 3 bases from V and 1 base from J, with 1 base in between. This CDR3 has 12 amino acids. In germline, CDR1 is LGHDT, CDR2 YNNKEL (reference sequence). CDR3 protein: CASSHSNQPQHF. The CDR3 DNA sequence: TGTGCCAGCAGCCACAGCAATCAGCCCCAGCATTTT.

This chain links TRBV5-1 with TRBJ2-7; D remains unclear. The V gene lost 4 bases and the J gene lost 3 bases, with 11 bases spanning the gap. Germline values: CDR1 SGHRS, CDR2 YFSETQ. This CDR3 is built from 13 residues. The CDR3 DNA reads TGCGCCAGCAGCCCCCACACAAACTACGAGCAGTACTTC. As protein: CASSPHTNYEQYF. Together with reference TRBV5-1 and TRBJ2-7, the CDR3 gives the full variable domain: KAGVTQTPRYLIKTRGQQVTLSCSPISGHRSVSWYQQTPGQGLQFLFEYFSETQRNKGNFPGRFSGRQFSNSRSEMNVSTLELGDSALYLCASSPHTNYEQYFGPGTRLTVT.

This chain uses TRBV29-1 with TRBJ1-2, with a weak D call TRBD1 (6 bases). The CDR3 totals 11 residues. Germline CDR1 SQVTM, CDR2 ANQGSEA. Trimming left V 7 bases short and J 4 bases short, with 10 bases between. CDR3 sequence reads: CSGGGGYGYTF. The CDR3 DNA reads TGCAGCGGGGGAGGGGGCTATGGCTACACCTTC.

The genes are TRBV21-1 and TRBJ2-7. TRBV21-1 has pseudogene status. The CDR3 runs 16 residues. The DNA of the CDR3 is TGTGCCAGCAGCAAAGCGCTTCCAGCCTCGGTCTACGAGCAGTACTTC. Translated: CASSKALPASVYEQYF.

V is TRBV28 and J is TRBJ1-1; D is possibly TRBD1 (5 bases). The germline V and J ends were trimmed by 5 bases and 4 bases, with 17 bases remaining between them. The length of the CDR3 is 15 residues. Germline V lookup: CDR1 MDHEN, CDR2 SYDVKM. DNA of the CDR3: TGTGCCAGCAGTAATGGGGGAATGTCGGGCACTGAAGCTTTCTTT. This codes for CASSNGGMSGTEAFF.

J is TRBJ2-1 and V is TRBV5-8; TRBD2 aligns across 7 bases. The CDR3 is 16 residues long. J lost 2 bases, V lost 3 bases, and 8 bases had no gene match. Germline lookup yields CDR1 SGHTS and CDR2 YDEGEE. DNA of the CDR3: TGTGCCAGCAGCTCTAGCAACCGGGAGGCCTACAATGAGCAGTTCTTC. Protein: CASSSSNREAYNEQFF.